Each of the 20 T cell receptor beta chains below was sequenced from the same sample in a study of early T cells in non-severe SARS-CoV-2 infection. TCRdb redid the calling of the 5' RACE reads with MiXCR, one entry per CDR3 protein. This table holds 25,000 to 30,000 distinct CDR3 sequences, roughly 5.8% found once. The material sequenced was whole blood. Receptors were obtained from an adult who was a healthcare worker with PCR-confirmed SARS-CoV-2 infection or an uninfected control (not recorded which).

This clonotype has ten or more counts. The chain links TRBV6-5 to TRBJ2-7; D remains unclear. The CDR3 consists of 15 residues. V was pared by 2 bases and J by 5 bases, with 16 bases between. CDR1 is MNHEY and CDR2 is SVGAGI in the germline V gene. The CDR3 region is CASSYVPIRTHEQYF. CDR3 nucleotides: TGTGCCAGCAGTTACGTACCGATCCGGACCCACGAGCAGTACTTC.

This chain links TRBV4-3 with TRBJ2-3, with a possible D match to TRBD2 (6 bases). Germline CDR1 reads LGHNA; CDR2 reads YSLEER. The CDR3 spans 18 residues. The V and J ends lost 1 base and 2 bases respectively, with 19 bases between them. The CDR3 loop is CASSQVWGTGLNTDTQYF. The CDR3 nucleotides are TGCGCCAGCAGCCAAGTTTGGGGAACGGGACTCAACACAGATACGCAGTATTTT.

This clonotype appeared a few times. The V call is TRBV7-9, the J call TRBJ2-3; 8 positions agree with TRBD2. Germline V CDR1 and CDR2: SEHNR, FQNEAQ (reference sequence). The CDR3 contains 13 residues. J was trimmed by 3 bases and V by 10 bases; bases with no gene match: 6. CDR3 amino acids: CATTAGGTDTQYF. DNA of the CDR3: TGTGCCACGACGGCGGGAGGTACAGATACGCAGTATTTT.

This clonotype has just a few counts. In DNA form, the CDR3 reads TGTGCCTCCTCTCCGGGGGTCTCCTACAATGAGCAGTTCTTC. It translates to CASSPGVSYNEQFF. This chain connects TRBV27 to TRBJ2-1; D is perhaps TRBD2 (6 bases). This CDR3 has 14 residues. Germline values: CDR1 MNHEY, CDR2 SMNVEV (reference sequence). V dropped 11 bases and J dropped 0 bases, with 14 bases sitting between them.

This clonotype was recorded at least ten times. V gene TRBV29-1 combines with J gene TRBJ2-1, with 11 bases fitting TRBD1. Trimming cost V 3 bases and J 10 bases; bases outside gene matches: 5. The CDR3 totals 13 residues. Per the germline V gene, CDR1 is SQVTM and CDR2 is ANQGSEA. The CDR3 coding sequence is TGCAGCGTTGAGGGACAGGGGGATGGAGAGCAGTTCTTC. This gives the protein CSVEGQGDGEQFF.

In its sample, this clonotype was seen many times. V gene TRBV12-5 combines with J gene TRBJ1-1; D uncertain. There are 13 residues in the CDR3. The V gene lost 1 base and the J gene lost 2 bases, with 5 bases spanning the gap. CDR1 and CDR2 (germline): LGHNT, FRNRAP. CDR3 sequence: CASGLAFNTEAFF. The CDR3, as DNA: TGTGCTAGTGGTTTGGCCTTCAACACTGAAGCTTTCTTT.

The table lists this clonotype with many counts. The gene calls are TRBV6-5 and TRBJ2-1; 7 positions match TRBD2. V lost 8 bases, J lost 6 bases, and 13 bases stayed unmatched. Germline V CDR1 and CDR2: MNHEY, SVGAGI. The CDR3 is 15 residues long. DNA of the CDR3: TGTGCCAGCTCCCGAGAGGGCGGGAGAGGCAATGAGCAGTTCTTC. It yields the protein CASSREGGRGNEQFF.

This clonotype has ten or more counts. V usage is TRBV6-1 and J usage is TRBJ2-1; TRBD2 aligns across 12 bases. The CDR3 spans 15 residues. Germline V CDR1 and CDR2: MNHNS, SASEGT. V was pared by 6 bases and J by 2 bases, with 2 bases of the junction left unmatched. The chain's CDR3 is CASRSSGRAYNEQFF. The CDR3 DNA reads TGTGCCAGCAGGTCTAGCGGGAGGGCCTACAATGAGCAGTTCTTC.

Ten or more counts support this clonotype. The chain has TRBV7-9 and TRBJ1-1; D remains ambiguous. The germline V gene encodes CDR1 SEHNR and CDR2 FQNEAQ (reference sequence). V dropped 7 bases and J dropped 3 bases, with 12 bases sitting between them. The CDR3 contains 13 residues. The CDR3 sequence is CASTPVGDTEAFF. CDR3 nucleotides: TGTGCCAGCACCCCCGTTGGAGACACTGAAGCTTTCTTT.

This clonotype was recorded at least ten times. This chain connects TRBV29-1 to TRBJ2-2; tentatively, D is TRBD1 or TRBD2 (5 bases each). Germline CDR1 and CDR2: SQVTM and ANQGSEA. The CDR3 is 16 residues long. V lost 6 bases, J lost 6 bases, and 23 bases lay in between. Written as DNA, the CDR3 is TGCAGCGTCCGTCCCCCGGGGCCTACTTTGGCCGGGGAGCTGTTTTTT. Translating gives CSVRPPGPTLAGELFF.

In this sample, this clonotype turned up many times. The rearrangement links TRBV7-2 to TRBJ1-1; unclear D gene. The CDR3 spans 14 residues. Trimming stripped 1 base from V and 5 bases from J, with 11 bases between. CDR1 and CDR2 (germline): SGHTA, FQGNSA. Here the CDR3 reads CASSLGPRKTEAFF. The CDR3 DNA reads TGTGCCAGCAGCTTAGGGCCCAGGAAAACTGAAGCTTTCTTT.

Worth noting for this clonotype: A much larger clone differs by one base, so this may be a read error. The missing conserved phenylalanine or tryptophan at the end of this CDR3 makes a read error likely. The V and J genes are TRBV5-5 and TRBJ2-7; TRBD1 matches at 8 bases. Unmatched junction bases numbered 9, after V lost 4 bases and J lost 3 bases. The germline V gene encodes CDR1 SGHKS and CDR2 YYEKEE (reference sequence). The CDR3 is made up of 15 amino acids. The DNA for the CDR3 is TGTGCCAGCAGCCCTCGGACAGGGAAAAGCTACGAGCAGTACATC. This gives the protein CASSPRTGKSYEQYI.

This clonotype is termed medium-sized (0.01 to 0.1%). The chain joins TRBV7-2 to TRBJ2-7; tentative D call: TRBD1 (6 bases). Germline CDR1 reads SGHTA; CDR2 reads FQGNSA. This CDR3 region has 13 residues. V lost 5 bases and J 7 bases, leaving 15 bases between the germline ends. The CDR3 is CASSPSRGREQYF. The CDR3 DNA reads as TGTGCCAGCAGCCCCTCGAGGGGGAGAGAGCAGTACTTC.

This clonotype was seen repeatedly, ten times or more. The genes are TRBV5-1 and TRBJ2-3; possible D gene TRBD2, 6 bases. Germline V gene lookup returns CDR1 SGHRS and CDR2 YFSETQ. This CDR3 contains 15 residues. Trimming pared 7 bases from V and 1 base from J, leaving 16 bases between. CDR3 DNA sequence: TGCGCCAGCGGCGGGACTTCCGAAGGCACAGATACGCAGTATTTT. Translating it yields CASGGTSEGTDTQYF.

This clonotype was seen repeatedly, ten times or more. V is TRBV28 and J is TRBJ1-1; the D gene is possibly TRBD1 (6 bases). This CDR3 has 13 amino acids. V dropped 5 bases and J dropped 1 base, with 8 bases sitting between them. From germline, CDR1 is MDHEN and CDR2 SYDVKM. The CDR3 here is CASSPGQNTEAFF. CDR3 nucleotide sequence: TGTGCCAGCAGTCCGGGACAGAACACTGAAGCTTTCTTT.

A few counts support this clonotype. V usage is TRBV7-6 and J usage is TRBJ2-7; the D is unclear. The CDR3 length is 14 residues. The V and J ends lost 0 bases and 2 bases respectively, with 8 bases between them. Germline lookup yields CDR1 SGHVS and CDR2 FNYEAQ. CDR3 sequence reads: CASSLAPSAYEQYF. Written as DNA, the CDR3 is TGTGCCAGCAGCTTAGCGCCAAGCGCCTACGAGCAGTACTTC.

This clonotype was seen more than once but under ten times. The CDR3 here is CASSQIDTEAFF. Written as DNA, the CDR3 is TGTGCCAGCAGCCAAATCGACACTGAAGCTTTCTTT. The chain uses TRBV5-4 and TRBJ1-1; D unclear. V was cut by 4 bases and J by 3 bases, with 7 bases left in between. CDR1 and CDR2 from the germline V gene are SGHNT and YYREEE (reference sequence). This CDR3 has 12 amino acids.

This clonotype was detected ten times or more. J is TRBJ2-7 and V is TRBV28; TRBD1 might be the D (5 bases). The V and J ends lost 4 bases and 2 bases respectively, with 15 bases between them. CDR1 and CDR2 from the germline V gene are MDHEN and SYDVKM. The CDR3 sequence is 15 residues long. CDR3 sequence reads: CASSSVGPGPYEQYF. For the CDR3, the DNA is TGTGCCAGCAGTTCCGTGGGCCCAGGGCCCTACGAGCAGTACTTC.

This clonotype was counted ten times or more. The V gene is TRBV11-2, the J gene TRBJ2-1; TRBD2 aligns across 9 bases. This CDR3 comprises 15 residues. The germline V gene encodes CDR1 SGHAT and CDR2 FQNNGV. V gave up 2 bases and J gave up 6 bases; unmatched junction bases: 5. CDR3 nucleotides: TGTGCCAGCAGCTTACTAGCGGGGCGGACCAATGAGCAGTTCTTC. This translates into CASSLLAGRTNEQFF.

This clonotype was counted ten times or more. The rearrangement uses TRBV11-1 and TRBJ2-6, with D tentatively TRBD1 or TRBD2 (5 bases each). The CDR3 spans 17 residues. V gave up 5 bases and J gave up 0 bases, with 14 bases separating them. From germline, CDR1 is SGHAT and CDR2 FQDESV (reference sequence). The DNA for the CDR3 is TGTGCCAGCAGCCTAGGGACGGAACACTCTGGGGCCAACGTCCTGACTTTC. Translation: CASSLGTEHSGANVLTF.